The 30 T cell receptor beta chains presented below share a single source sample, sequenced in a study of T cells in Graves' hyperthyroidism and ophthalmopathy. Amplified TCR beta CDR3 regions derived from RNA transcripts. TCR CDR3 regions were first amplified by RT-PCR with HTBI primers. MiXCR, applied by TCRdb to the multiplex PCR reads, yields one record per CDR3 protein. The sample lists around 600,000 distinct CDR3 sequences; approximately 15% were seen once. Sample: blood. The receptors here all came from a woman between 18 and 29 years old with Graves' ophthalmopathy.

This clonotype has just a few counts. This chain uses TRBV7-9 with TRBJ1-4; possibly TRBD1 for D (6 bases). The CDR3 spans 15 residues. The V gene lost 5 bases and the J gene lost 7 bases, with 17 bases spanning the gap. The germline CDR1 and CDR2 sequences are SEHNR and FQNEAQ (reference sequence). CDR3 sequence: CASSPQQGWIEKLFF. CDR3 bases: TGTGCCAGCAGCCCCCAACAGGGATGGATTGAAAAACTGTTTTTT.

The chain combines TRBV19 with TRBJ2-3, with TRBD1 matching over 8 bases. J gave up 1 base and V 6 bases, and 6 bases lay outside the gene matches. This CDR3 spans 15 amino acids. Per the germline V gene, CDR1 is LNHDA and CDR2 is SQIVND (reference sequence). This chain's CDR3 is CASRPRGRGTDTQYF. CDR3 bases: TGTGCCAGTAGACCCAGGGGGCGCGGCACAGATACGCAGTATTTT.

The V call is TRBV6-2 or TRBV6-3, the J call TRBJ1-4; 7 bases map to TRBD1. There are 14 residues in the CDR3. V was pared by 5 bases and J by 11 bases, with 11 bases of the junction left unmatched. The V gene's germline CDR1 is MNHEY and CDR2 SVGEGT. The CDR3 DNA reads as TGTGCCAGCAGTCTTACCGGACAGGCCGAGAAACTGTTTTTT. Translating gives CASSLTGQAEKLFF.

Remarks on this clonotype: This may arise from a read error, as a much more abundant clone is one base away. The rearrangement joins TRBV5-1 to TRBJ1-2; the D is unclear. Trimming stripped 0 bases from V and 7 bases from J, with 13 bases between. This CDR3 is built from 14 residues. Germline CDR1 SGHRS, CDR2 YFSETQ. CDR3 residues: CASSLVATAGGYTF. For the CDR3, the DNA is TGCGCCAGCAGCTTGGTAGCCACGGCGGGTGGCTACACCTTC. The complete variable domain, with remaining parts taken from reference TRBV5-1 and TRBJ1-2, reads KAGVTQTPRYLIKTRGQQVTLSCSPISGHRSVSWYQQTPGQGLQFLFEYFSETQRNKGNFPGRFSGRQFSNSRSEMNVSTLELGDSALYLCASSLVATAGGYTFGSGTRLTVV.

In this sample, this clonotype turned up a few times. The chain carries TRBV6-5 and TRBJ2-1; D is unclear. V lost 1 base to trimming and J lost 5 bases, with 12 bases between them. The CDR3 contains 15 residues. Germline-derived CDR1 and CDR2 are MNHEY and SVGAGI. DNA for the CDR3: TGTGCCAGCAGTTACTACGGACGAGGTAACAATGAGCAGTTCTTC. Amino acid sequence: CASSYYGRGNNEQFF.

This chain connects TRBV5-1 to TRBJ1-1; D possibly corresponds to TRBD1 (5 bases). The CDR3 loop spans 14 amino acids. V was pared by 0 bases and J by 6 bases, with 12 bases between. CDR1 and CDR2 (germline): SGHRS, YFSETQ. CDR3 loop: CASSLGAGTSEAFF. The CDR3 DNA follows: TGCGCCAGCAGCTTGGGGGCAGGGACCTCTGAAGCTTTCTTT.

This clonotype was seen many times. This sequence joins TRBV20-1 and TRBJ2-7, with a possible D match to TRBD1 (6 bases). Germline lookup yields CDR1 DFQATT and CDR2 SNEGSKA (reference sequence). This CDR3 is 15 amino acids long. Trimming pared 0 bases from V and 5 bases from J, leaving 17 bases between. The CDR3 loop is CSARDPKTGTHEQYF. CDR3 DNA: TGCAGTGCTAGAGATCCTAAGACAGGTACCCACGAGCAGTACTTC.

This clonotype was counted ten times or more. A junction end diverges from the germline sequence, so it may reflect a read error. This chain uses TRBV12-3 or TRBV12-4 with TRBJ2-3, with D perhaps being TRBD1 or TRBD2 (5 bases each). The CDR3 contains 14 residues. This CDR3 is CASSLGESTGTQYF. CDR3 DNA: TGTGCCAGCAGTTTAGGGGAGAGCACAGGTACGCAGTATTTT.

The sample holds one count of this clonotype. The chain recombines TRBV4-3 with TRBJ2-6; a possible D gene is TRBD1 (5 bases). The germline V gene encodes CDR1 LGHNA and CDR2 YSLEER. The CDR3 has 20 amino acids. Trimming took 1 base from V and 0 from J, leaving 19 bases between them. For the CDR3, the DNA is TGCGCCAGCAGCCAAGGACATGCCGGACACACGAGCTCTGGGGCCAACGTCCTGACTTTC. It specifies CASSQGHAGHTSSGANVLTF.

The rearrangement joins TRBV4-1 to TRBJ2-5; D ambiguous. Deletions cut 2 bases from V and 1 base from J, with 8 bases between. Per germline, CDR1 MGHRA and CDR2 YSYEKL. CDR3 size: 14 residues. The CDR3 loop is CASSQQEIQETQYF. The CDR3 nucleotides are TGCGCCAGCAGCCAACAAGAAATCCAAGAGACCCAGTACTTC.

Here the CDR3 DNA reads TGTGCCAGCAGTTTGACGGGACTAGGAAGGGTCGGGGAGCTGTTTTTT. Protein product: CASSLTGLGRVGELFF. V and J are TRBV28 and TRBJ2-2, with TRBD2 matching 8 bases. CDR1 and CDR2 from the germline V gene are MDHEN and SYDVKM. V shed 3 bases and J 7 bases; nucleotides not matched to a gene: 10. CDR3 length: 16 residues.

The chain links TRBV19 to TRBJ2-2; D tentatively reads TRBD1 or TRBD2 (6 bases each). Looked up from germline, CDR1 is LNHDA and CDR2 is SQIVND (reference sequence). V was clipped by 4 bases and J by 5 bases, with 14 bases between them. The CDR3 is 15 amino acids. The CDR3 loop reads CASSKPGAWTGELFF. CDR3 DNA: TGTGCCAGTAGTAAACCGGGGGCGTGGACCGGGGAGCTGTTTTTT.

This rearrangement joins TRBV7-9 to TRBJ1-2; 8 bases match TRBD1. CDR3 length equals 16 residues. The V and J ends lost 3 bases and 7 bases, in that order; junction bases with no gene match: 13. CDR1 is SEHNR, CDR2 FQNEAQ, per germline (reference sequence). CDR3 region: CASSFTTPAGGFGYTF. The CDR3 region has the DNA TGTGCCAGCAGCTTTACTACACCGGCAGGGGGCTTTGGCTACACCTTC.

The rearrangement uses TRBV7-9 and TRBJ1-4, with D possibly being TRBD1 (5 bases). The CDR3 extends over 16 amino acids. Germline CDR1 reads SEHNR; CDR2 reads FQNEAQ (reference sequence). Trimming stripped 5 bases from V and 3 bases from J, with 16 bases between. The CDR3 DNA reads TGTGCCAGCAGCCACGAAAATCAGGGCGCTAATGAAAAACTGTTTTTT. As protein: CASSHENQGANEKLFF.

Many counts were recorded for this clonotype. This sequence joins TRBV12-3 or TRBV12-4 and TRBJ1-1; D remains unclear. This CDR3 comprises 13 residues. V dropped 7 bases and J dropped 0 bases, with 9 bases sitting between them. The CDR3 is CASTPQLNTEAFF. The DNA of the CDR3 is TGTGCCAGCACCCCTCAACTGAACACTGAAGCTTTCTTT.

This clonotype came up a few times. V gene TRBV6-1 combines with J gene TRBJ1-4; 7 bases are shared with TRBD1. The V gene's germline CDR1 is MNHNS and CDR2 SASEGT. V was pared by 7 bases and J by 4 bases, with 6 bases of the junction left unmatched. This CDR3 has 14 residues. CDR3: CASNHRGINEKLFF. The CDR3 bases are TGTGCCAGCAATCACAGGGGTATTAATGAAAAACTGTTTTTT.

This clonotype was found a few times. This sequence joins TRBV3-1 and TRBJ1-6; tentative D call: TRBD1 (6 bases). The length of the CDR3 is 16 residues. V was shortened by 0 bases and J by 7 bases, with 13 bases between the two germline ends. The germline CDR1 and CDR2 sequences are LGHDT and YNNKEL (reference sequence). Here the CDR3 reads CASSQDMGHSNSPLHF. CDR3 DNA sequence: TGTGCCAGCAGCCAAGATATGGGACATAGCAATTCACCCCTCCACTTT.

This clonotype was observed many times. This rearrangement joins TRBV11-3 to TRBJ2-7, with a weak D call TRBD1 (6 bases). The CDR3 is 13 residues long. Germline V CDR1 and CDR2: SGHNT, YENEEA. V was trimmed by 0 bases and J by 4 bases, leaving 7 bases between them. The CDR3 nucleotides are TGTGCCAGCAGCTTAGATGGACAGTACGAGCAGTACTTC. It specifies CASSLDGQYEQYF. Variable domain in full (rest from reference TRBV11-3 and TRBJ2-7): EAGVVQSPRYKIIEKKQPVAFWCNPISGHNTLYWYLQNLGQGPELLIRYENEEAVDDSQLPKDRFSAERLKGVDSTLKIQPAELGDSAVYLCASSLDGQYEQYFGPGTRLTVT.

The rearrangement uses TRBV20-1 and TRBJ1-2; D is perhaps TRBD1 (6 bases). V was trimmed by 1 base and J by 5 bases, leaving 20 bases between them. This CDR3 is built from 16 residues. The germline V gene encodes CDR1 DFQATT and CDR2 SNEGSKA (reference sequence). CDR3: CSARAGGPSLPYGYTF. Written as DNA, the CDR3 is TGCAGTGCTAGAGCGGGGGGGCCCTCTCTTCCTTATGGCTACACCTTC.

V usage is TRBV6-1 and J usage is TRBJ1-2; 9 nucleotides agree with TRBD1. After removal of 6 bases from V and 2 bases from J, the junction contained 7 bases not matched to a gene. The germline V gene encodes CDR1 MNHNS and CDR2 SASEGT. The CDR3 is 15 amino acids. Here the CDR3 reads CASRDGTGQNYGYTF. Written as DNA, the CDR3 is TGTGCCAGCAGGGACGGGACAGGGCAAAACTATGGCTACACCTTC.

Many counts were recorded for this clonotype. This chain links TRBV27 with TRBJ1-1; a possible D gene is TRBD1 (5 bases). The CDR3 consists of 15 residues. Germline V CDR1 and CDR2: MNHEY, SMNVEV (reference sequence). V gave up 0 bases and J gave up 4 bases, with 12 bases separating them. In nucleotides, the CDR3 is TGTGCCAGCAGTTTATCCCCGGGACCAATCACTGAAGCTTTCTTT. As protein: CASSLSPGPITEAFF.

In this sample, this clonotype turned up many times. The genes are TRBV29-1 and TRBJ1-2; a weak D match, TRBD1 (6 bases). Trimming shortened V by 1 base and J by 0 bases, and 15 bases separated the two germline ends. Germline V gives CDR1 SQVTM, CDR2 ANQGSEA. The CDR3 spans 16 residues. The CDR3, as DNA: TGCAGCGTTGAAGGAGGGGCGACAGGTACTAACTATGGCTACACCTTC. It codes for CSVEGGATGTNYGYTF.

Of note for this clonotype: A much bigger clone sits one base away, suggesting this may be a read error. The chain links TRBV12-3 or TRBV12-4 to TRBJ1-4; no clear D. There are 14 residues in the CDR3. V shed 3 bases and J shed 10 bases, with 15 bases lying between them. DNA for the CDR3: TGTGCCAGCAGTTTTTACAACATTGAGGGAAAACTGTTTTTT. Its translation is CASSFYNIEGKLFF.

The CDR3 reads CASSHAGVDTEAFF. CDR3 nucleotides: TGTGCCAGCAGTCATGCAGGGGTGGACACTGAAGCTTTCTTT. The rearrangement joins TRBV27 to TRBJ1-1; tentative D call: TRBD1 (6 bases). CDR3 length: 14 amino acids. The germline V gene encodes CDR1 MNHEY and CDR2 SMNVEV (reference sequence). V shed 5 bases and J shed 3 bases, with 13 bases lying between them.

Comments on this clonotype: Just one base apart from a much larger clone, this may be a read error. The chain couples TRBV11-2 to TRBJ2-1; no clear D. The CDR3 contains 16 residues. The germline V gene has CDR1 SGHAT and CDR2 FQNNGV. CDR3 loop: CANSRDRSSSYNEQFF. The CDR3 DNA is TGTGCCAACAGCCGTGACCGTTCCAGCTCCTACAATGAGCAGTTCTTC.

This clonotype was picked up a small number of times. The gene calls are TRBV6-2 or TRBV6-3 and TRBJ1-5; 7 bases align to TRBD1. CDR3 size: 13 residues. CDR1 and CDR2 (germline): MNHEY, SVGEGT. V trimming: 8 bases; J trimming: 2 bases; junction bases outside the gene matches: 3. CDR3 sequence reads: CASFQGGNQPQHF. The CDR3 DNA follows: TGTGCCAGCTTCCAGGGGGGCAATCAGCCCCAGCATTTT.

The CDR3: CASSSSTGGGLDKPFF. The DNA of the CDR3 is TGCGCCAGCAGCTCGTCGACAGGGGGCGGATTGGACAAACCGTTTTTT. The rearrangement joins TRBV4-1 to TRBJ2-2, with TRBD1 matching over 10 bases. Germline CDR1 reads MGHRA; CDR2 reads YSYEKL. V shed 5 bases and J 16 bases; nucleotides not matched to a gene: 19. There are 16 residues in the CDR3.

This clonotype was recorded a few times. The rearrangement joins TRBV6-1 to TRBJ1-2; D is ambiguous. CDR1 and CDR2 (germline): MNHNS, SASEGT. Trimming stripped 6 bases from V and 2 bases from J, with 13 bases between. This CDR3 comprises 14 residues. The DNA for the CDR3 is TGTGCCAGCAGGGAATGGACCTCGAACTATGGCTACACCTTC. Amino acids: CASREWTSNYGYTF.

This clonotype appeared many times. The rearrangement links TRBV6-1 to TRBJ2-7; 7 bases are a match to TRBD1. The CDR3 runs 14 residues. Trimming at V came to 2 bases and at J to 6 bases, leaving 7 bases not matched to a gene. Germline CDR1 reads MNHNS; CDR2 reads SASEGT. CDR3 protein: CASSELRGSSEQYF. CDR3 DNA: TGTGCCAGCAGTGAACTCAGGGGGTCCAGCGAGCAGTACTTC.

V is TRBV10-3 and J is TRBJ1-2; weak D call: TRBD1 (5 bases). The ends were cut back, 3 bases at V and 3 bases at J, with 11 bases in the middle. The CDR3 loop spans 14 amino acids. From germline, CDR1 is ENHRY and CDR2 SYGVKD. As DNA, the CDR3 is TGTGCCATCAGTGACGCAGGGAACTACTATGGCTACACCTTC. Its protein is CAISDAGNYYGYTF.